This TCR beta chain was sequenced during a study of blood T cell repertoires in COVID-19. Study information: Italy, Spain and the United States were the sources of the convalescent and acute COVID-19 samples. PBMCs, B-cell-depleted T cells, or T cells were the source of the cDNA or gDNA that made up the material.

Authors' analysis steps: Amplification with reference gene primers provided the estimates of nucleated cell counts. The assay was immunoSEQ multiplex PCR, and TCRdb's table has in-frame clones only and misses some. V and J calls and clone size follow that table, whereas D and trimming were derived from the DNA. The repertoire has 150,000 to 200,000 clones, around 89% of them found once; the top ten carry 6%. The CDR3 is made up of 14 amino acids. The germline CDR1 and CDR2 sequences are LGHNA and YSLEER. Trimming shortened V by 0 bases and J by 4 bases, and 6 bases separated the two germline ends. The rearrangement uses TRBV4-3 and TRBJ2-2, with D possibly matching TRBD2 (6 bases). This sequence was found in a man in his forties with active or convalescent COVID-19. What was sequenced was peripheral blood. The DNA for the CDR3 is TGCGCCAGCAGCCAAGACGGGAGCACCGGGGAGCTGTTTTTT. Its protein product is CASSQDGSTGELFF.